This TCR beta chain was identified in a study of T cell responses to AZD1222 COVID-19 vaccine. Overall study findings and caveats: Donors were chiefly white British, with a greater number of females, and clonal diversity was perhaps underestimated.

Only in-frame clones appear in the TCRdb table, and some are missing; sequencing was by immunoSEQ multiplex PCR. The top ten clones hold 1.1% to 1.5% of a sample with 150,000 to 200,000 clones, 80% to 95% of them seen once. Comment on this clone: The antigen is not known.

With 2 bases clipped from V and 1 base from J, the junction kept 4 bases outside the gene matches. CDR3 length: 15 residues. CDR1 is MNHEY and CDR2 is SVGEGT in the germline V gene. The chain is built from TRBV6-2 or TRBV6-3 and TRBJ1-1, with 7 bases identical to TRBD1. This TCR came from an adult in good health. Here the sequenced sample was peripheral blood, taken on day 0 of AZD1222 vaccination. The DNA of the CDR3 is TGTGCCAGCAGTTACCCGCCAGGGGGGAACACTGAAGCTTTCTTT. Amino acid sequence: CASSYPPGGNTEAFF.